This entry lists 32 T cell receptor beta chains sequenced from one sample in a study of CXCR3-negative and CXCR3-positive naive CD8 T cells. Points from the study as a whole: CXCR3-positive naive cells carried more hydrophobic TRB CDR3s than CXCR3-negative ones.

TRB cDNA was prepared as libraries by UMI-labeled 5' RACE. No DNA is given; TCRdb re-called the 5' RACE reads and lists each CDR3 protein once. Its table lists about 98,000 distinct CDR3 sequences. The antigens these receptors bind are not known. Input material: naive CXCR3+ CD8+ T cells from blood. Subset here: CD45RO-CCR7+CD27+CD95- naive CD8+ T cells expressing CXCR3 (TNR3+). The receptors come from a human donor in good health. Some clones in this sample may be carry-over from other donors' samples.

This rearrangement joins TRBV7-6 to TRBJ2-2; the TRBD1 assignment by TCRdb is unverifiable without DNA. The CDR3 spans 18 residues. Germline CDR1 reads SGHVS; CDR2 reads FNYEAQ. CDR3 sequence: CASSSVPGQGEGTGELFF.

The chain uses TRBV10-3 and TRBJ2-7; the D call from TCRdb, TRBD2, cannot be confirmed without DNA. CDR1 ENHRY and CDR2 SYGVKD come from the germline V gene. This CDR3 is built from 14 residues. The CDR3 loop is CAISVAGGLYEQYF.

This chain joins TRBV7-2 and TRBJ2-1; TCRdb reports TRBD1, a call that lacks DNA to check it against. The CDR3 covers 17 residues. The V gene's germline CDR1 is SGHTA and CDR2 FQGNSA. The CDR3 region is CASSLRLIPDPYNEQFF.

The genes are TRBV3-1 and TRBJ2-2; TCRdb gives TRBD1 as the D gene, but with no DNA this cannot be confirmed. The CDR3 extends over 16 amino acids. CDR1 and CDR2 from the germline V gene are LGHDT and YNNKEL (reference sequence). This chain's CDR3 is CASSQPGQGQAGELFF.

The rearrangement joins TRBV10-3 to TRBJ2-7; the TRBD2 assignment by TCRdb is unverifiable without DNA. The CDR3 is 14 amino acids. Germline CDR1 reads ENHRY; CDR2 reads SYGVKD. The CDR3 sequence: CAISGIAGNYEQYF.

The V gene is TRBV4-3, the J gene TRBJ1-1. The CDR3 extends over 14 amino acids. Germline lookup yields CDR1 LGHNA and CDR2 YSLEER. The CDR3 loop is CASSPDPTWGEAFF.

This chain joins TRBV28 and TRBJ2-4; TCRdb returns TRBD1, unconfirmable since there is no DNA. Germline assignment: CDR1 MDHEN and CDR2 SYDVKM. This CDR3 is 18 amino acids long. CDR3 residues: CASSSLIGVAANKNIQYF. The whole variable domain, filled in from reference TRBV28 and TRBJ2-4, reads DVKVTQSSRYLVKRTGEKVFLECVQDMDHENMFWYRQDPGLGLRLIYFSYDVKMKEKGDIPEGYSVSREKKERFSLILESASTNQTSMYLCASSSLIGVAANKNIQYFGAGTRLSVL.

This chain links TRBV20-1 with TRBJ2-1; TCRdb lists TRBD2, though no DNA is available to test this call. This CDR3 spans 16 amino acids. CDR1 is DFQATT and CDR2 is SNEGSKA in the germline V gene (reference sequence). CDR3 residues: CSASVPFSGDYNEQFF.

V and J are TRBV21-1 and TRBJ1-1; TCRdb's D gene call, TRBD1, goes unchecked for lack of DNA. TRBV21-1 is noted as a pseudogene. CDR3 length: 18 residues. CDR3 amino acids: CAPIPPSRVGLRGTEAFF.

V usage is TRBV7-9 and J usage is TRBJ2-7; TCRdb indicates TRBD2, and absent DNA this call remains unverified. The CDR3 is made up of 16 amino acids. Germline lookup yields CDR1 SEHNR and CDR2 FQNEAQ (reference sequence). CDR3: CASSSGPTSWSVEQYF.

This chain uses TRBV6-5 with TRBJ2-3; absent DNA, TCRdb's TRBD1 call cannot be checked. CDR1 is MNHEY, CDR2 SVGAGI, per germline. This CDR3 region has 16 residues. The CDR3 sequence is CASSYAGVPGGATQYF.

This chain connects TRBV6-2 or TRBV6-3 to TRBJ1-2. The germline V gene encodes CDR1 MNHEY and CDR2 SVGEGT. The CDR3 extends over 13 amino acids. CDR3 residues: CASRLEVDYGYTF.

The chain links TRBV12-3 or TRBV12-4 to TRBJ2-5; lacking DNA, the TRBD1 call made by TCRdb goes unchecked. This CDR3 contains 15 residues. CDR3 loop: CASSLGGQEGETQYF.

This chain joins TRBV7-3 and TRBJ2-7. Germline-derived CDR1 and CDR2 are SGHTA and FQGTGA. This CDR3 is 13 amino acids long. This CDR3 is CASSPGSTYEQYF.

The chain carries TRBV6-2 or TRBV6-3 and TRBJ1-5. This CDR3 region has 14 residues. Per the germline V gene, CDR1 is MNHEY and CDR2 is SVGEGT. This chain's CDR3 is CASSYERYNQPQHF.

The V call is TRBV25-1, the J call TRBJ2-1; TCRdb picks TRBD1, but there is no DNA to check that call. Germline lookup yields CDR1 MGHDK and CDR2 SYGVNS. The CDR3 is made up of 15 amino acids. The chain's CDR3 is CATLNRGLWDNEQFF.

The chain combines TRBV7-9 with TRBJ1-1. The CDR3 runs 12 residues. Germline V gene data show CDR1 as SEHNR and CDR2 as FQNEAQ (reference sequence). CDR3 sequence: CASSLAKQFAFF.

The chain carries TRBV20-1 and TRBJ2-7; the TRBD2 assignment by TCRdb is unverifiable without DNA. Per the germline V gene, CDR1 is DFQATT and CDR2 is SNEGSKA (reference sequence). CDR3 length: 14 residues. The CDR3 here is CSASLAGESYEQYF.

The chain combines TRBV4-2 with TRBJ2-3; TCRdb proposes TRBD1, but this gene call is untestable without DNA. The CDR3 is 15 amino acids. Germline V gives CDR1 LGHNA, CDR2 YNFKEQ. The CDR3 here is CASSQEGQSTDTQYF.

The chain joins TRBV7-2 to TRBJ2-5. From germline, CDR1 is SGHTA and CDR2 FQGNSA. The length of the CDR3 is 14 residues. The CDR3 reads CASSSRQNQETQYF.

CDR3 loop: CASSYSSRHTGELFF. V gene TRBV6-2 or TRBV6-3 combines with J gene TRBJ2-2. The CDR3 is 15 residues long. Germline V gene sequence: CDR1 MNHEY, CDR2 SVGEGT.

CDR3 in amino acids: CASSQGGLGYEADTQYF. The rearrangement joins TRBV14 to TRBJ2-3; the D gene TCRdb calls, TRBD2, cannot be checked with no DNA. The CDR3 has 17 amino acids. Germline V gene data show CDR1 as SGHDN and CDR2 as FVKESK.

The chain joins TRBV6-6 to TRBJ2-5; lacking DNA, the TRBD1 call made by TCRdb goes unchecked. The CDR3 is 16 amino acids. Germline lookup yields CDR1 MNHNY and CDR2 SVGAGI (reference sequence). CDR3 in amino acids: CASSLPQAGEEETQYF.

CDR3 sequence reads: CASSHSGVPNTGELFF. The rearrangement joins TRBV7-2 to TRBJ2-2; TCRdb outputs TRBD2, but without DNA this stays unchecked. The CDR3 contains 16 residues. Germline-derived CDR1 and CDR2 are SGHTA and FQGNSA.

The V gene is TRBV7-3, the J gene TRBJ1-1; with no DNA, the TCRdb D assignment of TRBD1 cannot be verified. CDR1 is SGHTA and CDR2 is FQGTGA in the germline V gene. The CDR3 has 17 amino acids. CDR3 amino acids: CASSPYGGQGPRTEAFF.

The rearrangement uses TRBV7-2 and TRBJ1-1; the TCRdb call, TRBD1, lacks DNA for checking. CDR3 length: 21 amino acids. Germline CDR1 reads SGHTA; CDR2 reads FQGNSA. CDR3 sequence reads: CASSLHSWVPGTGGGNTEAFF.

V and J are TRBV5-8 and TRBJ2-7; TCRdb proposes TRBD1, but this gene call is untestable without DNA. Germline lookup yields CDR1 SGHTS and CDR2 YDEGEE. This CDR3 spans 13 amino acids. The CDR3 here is CASSHGTGHEQYF.

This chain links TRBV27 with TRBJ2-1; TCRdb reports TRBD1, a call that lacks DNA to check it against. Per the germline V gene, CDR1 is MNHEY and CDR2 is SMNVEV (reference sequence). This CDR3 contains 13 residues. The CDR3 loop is CASSWDSYNEQFF.

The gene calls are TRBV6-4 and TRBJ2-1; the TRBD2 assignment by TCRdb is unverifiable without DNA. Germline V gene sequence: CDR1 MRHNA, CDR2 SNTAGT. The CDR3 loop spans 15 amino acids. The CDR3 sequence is CASSDQGGGANEQFF.

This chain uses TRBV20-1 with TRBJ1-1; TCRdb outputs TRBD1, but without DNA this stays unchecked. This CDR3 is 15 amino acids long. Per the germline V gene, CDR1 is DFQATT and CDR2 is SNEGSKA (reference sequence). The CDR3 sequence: CSASSTGGGNTEAFF.

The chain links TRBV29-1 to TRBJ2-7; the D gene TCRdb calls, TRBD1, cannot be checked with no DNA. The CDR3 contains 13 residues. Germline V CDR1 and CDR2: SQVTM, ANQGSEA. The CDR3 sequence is CSVRTGTTYEQYF.

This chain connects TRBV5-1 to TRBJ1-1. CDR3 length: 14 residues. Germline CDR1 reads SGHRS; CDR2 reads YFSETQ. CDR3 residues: CASSIGQVNTEAFF.